Following are 5 T cell receptor beta chains from one sample sequenced in a study of cytomegalovirus exposure and HLA in healthy donors. PCR involved 60 Vbeta and 13 Jbeta primers. Repertoires were generated with immunoSEQ multiplex PCR, while TCRdb's copy carries only in-frame clones and drops some. Of roughly 150,000 clones in the sample, approximately 79% were seen once. The sample comprised PBMCs. These receptors originate from a male donor in good health and CMV-seronegative.

The V gene is TRBV19, the J gene TRBJ2-5; TRBD1 matches 8 bases. Germline-derived CDR1 and CDR2 are LNHDA and SQIVND (reference sequence). The CDR3 contains 15 residues. V gave up 1 base and J gave up 4 bases; unmatched junction bases: 5. The CDR3 DNA sequence: TGTGCCAGTAGTATAGGGCCTACAGGGGGAGAGACCCAGTACTTC. It yields the protein CASSIGPTGGETQYF.

This chain connects TRBV7-8 to TRBJ1-2; the match to TRBD1 covers 8 bases. The CDR3 has 17 amino acids. Germline lookup yields CDR1 SGHVS and CDR2 FQNEAQ. J lost 3 bases, V lost 4 bases, and 13 bases had no gene match. The CDR3 is CASSYRFGTGRDYGYTF. The CDR3 DNA is TGTGCCAGCAGCTACCGTTTTGGGACAGGACGCGACTATGGCTACACCTTC.

This sequence joins TRBV5-1 and TRBJ1-1, with D tentatively TRBD1 (6 bases). The CDR3 has 15 residues. V dropped 4 bases and J dropped 5 bases, with 18 bases sitting between them. CDR1 is SGHRS, CDR2 YFSETQ, per germline. The CDR3 sequence is CASSPMDSPGTEAFF. The CDR3 nucleotides read TGCGCCAGCAGCCCAATGGACAGTCCGGGGACTGAAGCTTTCTTT.

V usage is TRBV5-5 and J usage is TRBJ1-2, with TRBD1 matching 10 bases. V gave up 2 bases and J gave up 10 bases; unmatched junction bases: 20. CDR3 length equals 18 residues. Germline V gives CDR1 SGHKS, CDR2 YYEKEE (reference sequence). The CDR3 reads CASSLARFFWGQGSSYTF. The CDR3 DNA reads as TGTGCCAGCAGCTTAGCACGGTTCTTCTGGGGACAGGGGTCCTCCTACACCTTC. Filled out from reference TRBV5-5 and TRBJ1-2, the complete variable domain reads DAGVTQSPTHLIKTRGQQVTLRCSPISGHKSVSWYQQVLGQGPQFIFQYYEKEERGRGNFPDRFSARQFPNYSSELNVNALLLGDSALYLCASSLARFFWGQGSSYTFGSGTRLTVV.

Only one count was recorded for this clone. The V gene is TRBV7-2, the J gene TRBJ2-1; 9 positions match TRBD2. V shed 0 bases and J 4 bases; nucleotides not matched to a gene: 4. Germline CDR1 reads SGHTA; CDR2 reads FQGNSA. The CDR3 length is 16 residues. The CDR3 coding sequence is TGTGCCAGCAGCTTAGCGGGTAGCGGGGGTTACAATGAGCAGTTCTTC. Translating it yields CASSLAGSGGYNEQFF.